The TCR beta chain described here comes from a study of blood T cell repertoires in COVID-19. The wider study: The United States, Italy and Spain supplied acute and convalescent COVID-19 samples. From T cells, B-cell-depleted T cells, or PBMCs came the material, which was cDNA or gDNA.

Per the original methods: Reference gene primer amplification gave nucleated cell count estimates. Only in-frame clones appear in the TCRdb table, and some are missing; sequencing was by immunoSEQ multiplex PCR. V and J calls and clone size follow that table, whereas D and trimming were derived from the DNA. The sample includes roughly 80,000 clones, 75% to 85% of them seen just once. After removal of 7 bases from V and 12 bases from J, the junction contained 8 bases not matched to a gene. This CDR3 region has 12 residues. Germline CDR1 is MNHEY and CDR2 is SVGAGI. The receptor comes from a human donor in a cohort sampled during active COVID-19. This rearrangement joins TRBV6-5 to TRBJ2-3, with 9 bases lining up with TRBD1. Specimen: peripheral blood. The CDR3 protein is CASIAPGQGQYF. CDR3 bases: TGTGCCAGCATCGCGCCGGGACAGGGTCAGTATTTT.